Listed here are 20 T cell receptor beta chains from one sample, sequenced in a study of PD-1 blockade in classical Hodgkin lymphoma. Only in-frame clones appear in the TCRdb table, and some are missing; sequencing was by immunoSEQ multiplex PCR. This table has 10,000 to 15,000 clones, approximately 87% appearing once. There was relapse after autologous stem cell transplantation in every patient, and there was variation in brentuximab vedotin exposure. Researchers report purifying CD4+ T cells from thawed PBMCs by magnetic negative selection. Sequenced material: CD4+ T cells from blood, taken at baseline. These receptor sequences come from a human donor with classical Hodgkin lymphoma.

This clone was found once. The chain is built from TRBV5-1 and TRBJ2-5; D is undetermined. From germline, CDR1 is SGHRS and CDR2 YFSETQ. Trimming pared 7 bases from V and 1 base from J, leaving 11 bases between. This CDR3 is 13 amino acids long. CDR3 sequence: CASRLTPQETQYF. The CDR3 DNA reads TGCGCCAGCCGGCTAACCCCCCAAGAGACCCAGTACTTC.

The chain recombines TRBV7-9 with TRBJ2-3; 7 bases line up with TRBD2. Germline assignment: CDR1 SEHNR and CDR2 FQNEAQ (reference sequence). The CDR3 sequence is 14 residues long. V was pared by 5 bases and J by 4 bases, with 6 bases of the junction left unmatched. For the CDR3, the DNA is TGTGCCAGCAGCACCCCGGGGGGAGCAGATACGCAGTATTTT. Translation gives CASSTPGGADTQYF.

The V and J genes are TRBV19 and TRBJ1-5, with 7 bases lining up with TRBD1. V lost 9 bases to trimming and J lost 6 bases; unmatched junction nucleotides: 8. The CDR3 is 13 amino acids. Per germline, CDR1 LNHDA and CDR2 SQIVND (reference sequence). The CDR3 region has the DNA TGTGCCAGCACCGACAGGGCCGTTCAGCCCCAGCATTTT. It encodes CASTDRAVQPQHF.

V gene TRBV4-1 combines with J gene TRBJ2-1; tentatively, D is TRBD1 or TRBD2 (6 bases each). Germline CDR1 MGHRA, CDR2 YSYEKL. Trimming took 6 bases from V and 4 from J, leaving 28 bases between them. This CDR3 is 19 amino acids long. The CDR3 region is CASRQGLAAPRNIYNEQFF. In DNA, the CDR3 is TGCGCCAGCAGACAGGGATTAGCGGCCCCCCGTAATATATACAATGAGCAGTTCTTC.

The V and J genes are TRBV4-2 and TRBJ1-5, with a weak D call TRBD1 (5 bases). CDR1 is LGHNA and CDR2 is YNFKEQ in the germline V gene. Trimming cost V 1 base and J 5 bases, with 12 bases left between them. This CDR3 is 15 amino acids long. The CDR3 reads CASSQVDIEDQPQHF. CDR3 in DNA: TGTGCCAGCAGCCAAGTGGACATAGAGGATCAGCCCCAGCATTTT.

This clone occurred once. The gene calls are TRBV7-6 and TRBJ2-7; TRBD2 matches 8 bases. The germline V gene has CDR1 SGHVS and CDR2 FNYEAQ. CDR3 length: 14 residues. V lost 1 base and J lost 2; bases outside the gene matches: 1. The CDR3 here is CASSLGGLAYEQYF. CDR3 DNA sequence: TGTGCCAGCAGCTTAGGGGGACTAGCCTACGAGCAGTACTTC.

The chain combines TRBV6-1 with TRBJ1-6, with a possible D match to TRBD1 (5 bases). V shed 3 bases and J shed 4 bases, with 16 bases lying between them. The germline V gene has CDR1 MNHNS and CDR2 SASEGT. CDR3 length: 17 amino acids. CDR3 in DNA: TGTGCCAGCAGTGAGGGACCGGGTTCTATGTATAATTCACCCCTCCACTTT. Translated, it gives CASSEGPGSMYNSPLHF.

As DNA, the CDR3 is TGTGCCAGCAGCTTACAAGAGACCCAGTACTTC. Translation gives CASSLQETQYF. The V gene is TRBV7-2, the J gene TRBJ2-5; D uncertain. The CDR3 extends over 11 amino acids. Germline V gene data show CDR1 as SGHTA and CDR2 as FQGNSA. Trimming stripped 2 bases from V and 2 bases from J, with 0 bases between.

The chain joins TRBV7-8 to TRBJ2-7, with 7 bases that match TRBD1. V gave up 0 bases and J gave up 1 base; unmatched junction bases: 3. CDR3 length: 15 amino acids. Per germline, CDR1 SGHVS and CDR2 FQNEAQ. CDR3 loop: CASSLARQGSYEQYF. The CDR3 nucleotides are TGTGCCAGCAGCTTAGCGAGACAGGGATCCTACGAGCAGTACTTC. The full variable domain, completed using reference TRBV7-8 and TRBJ2-7, is GAGVSQSPRYKVAKRGQDVALRCDPISGHVSLFWYQQALGQGPEFLTYFQNEAQLDKSGLPSDRFFAERPEGSVSTLKIQRTQQEDSAVYLCASSLARQGSYEQYFGPGTRLTVT.

This chain uses TRBV5-4 with TRBJ2-4, with unresolved D. The CDR3 has 15 residues. Trimming shortened V by 0 bases and J by 7 bases, and 14 bases separated the two germline ends. Germline CDR1 SGHNT, CDR2 YYREEE (reference sequence). CDR3: CASSLGHAEPNIQYF. CDR3 sequence (DNA): TGTGCCAGCAGCTTGGGACATGCCGAACCCAACATTCAGTACTTC. Together with reference TRBV5-4 and TRBJ2-4, the CDR3 gives the full variable domain: ETGVTQSPTHLIKTRGQQVTLRCSSQSGHNTVSWYQQALGQGPQFIFQYYREEENGRGNFPPRFSGLQFPNYSSELNVNALELDDSALYLCASSLGHAEPNIQYFGAGTRLSVL.

The rearrangement uses TRBV11-2 and TRBJ2-5; 8 bases are shared with TRBD2. V trimming: 5 bases; J trimming: 5 bases; junction bases outside the gene matches: 4. The germline V gene has CDR1 SGHAT and CDR2 FQNNGV. The CDR3 has 13 residues. The CDR3: CASSRGGLETQYF. CDR3 DNA sequence: TGTGCCAGCAGCCGGGGGGGGCTTGAGACCCAGTACTTC.

This clone has a single count. The CDR3 DNA is TGTGCCAGCAGCTTAGACCCTCGCAGGCAGGGGGCCGACACCGGGGAGCTGTTTTTT. Amino acid sequence: CASSLDPRRQGADTGELFF. This chain joins TRBV13 and TRBJ2-2; 8 bases agree with TRBD1. CDR1 and CDR2 from the germline V gene are PRHDT and FYEKMQ (reference sequence). CDR3 length: 19 residues. The trim removed 1 base at V and 3 bases at J, leaving 13 bases unmatched.

This chain's CDR3 is CASSYTLRVPQHF. CDR3 sequence (DNA): TGTGCCAGCAGTTACACTCTTCGGGTGCCCCAGCATTTT. The V gene is TRBV6-6, the J gene TRBJ1-5, with D unclear. The germline gives CDR1 MNHNY, CDR2 SVGAGI (reference sequence). With 2 bases removed from V and 9 bases from J, the gap between germline ends came to 11 bases. The CDR3 consists of 13 residues.

The genes are TRBV7-9 and TRBJ2-2, with D tentatively TRBD1 (6 bases). V was pared by 5 bases and J by 7 bases, with 20 bases between. The CDR3 sequence is 16 residues long. The germline gives CDR1 SEHNR, CDR2 FQNEAQ (reference sequence). The chain's CDR3 is CASSPLGAGVVGELFF. The CDR3 DNA reads as TGTGCCAGCAGCCCCCTCGGTGCAGGGGTGGTCGGGGAGCTGTTTTTT.

This sequence joins TRBV5-1 and TRBJ1-2; possibly TRBD1 for D (5 bases). Trimming took off 3 bases at V and 4 bases at J, with 19 bases between the two ends. The V gene's germline CDR1 is SGHRS and CDR2 YFSETQ. The CDR3 has 16 residues. The CDR3 DNA reads TGCGCCAGCAGCTCGGAGGGACTTTCTTTGGGCTATGGCTACACCTTC. This sequence encodes CASSSEGLSLGYGYTF.

This chain's CDR3 is CASSFRSRGGTDTQYF. For the CDR3, the DNA is TGTGCCAGCAGTTTTAGGTCAAGGGGGGGCACAGATACGCAGTATTTT. This sequence joins TRBV6-5 and TRBJ2-3, with D possibly being TRBD1 or TRBD2 (6 bases each). The CDR3 has 16 residues. Germline loops: CDR1 MNHEY, CDR2 SVGAGI. V was cut by 4 bases and J by 1 base, with 15 bases left in between.

This rearrangement joins TRBV28 to TRBJ2-2; D might be TRBD1 (6 bases). V lost 8 bases, J lost 3 bases, and 7 bases lay in between. The V gene's germline CDR1 is MDHEN and CDR2 SYDVKM. This CDR3 is 12 amino acids long. In DNA, the CDR3 is TGTGCCAGCCGACAGGACACCGGGGAGCTGTTTTTT. The encoded protein is CASRQDTGELFF.

The chain is built from TRBV15 and TRBJ2-6; TRBD1 matches at 9 bases. The length of the CDR3 is 16 residues. The J segment lost 3 bases and the V segment lost 5 bases, leaving 5 bases of the junction unmatched. Germline V CDR1 and CDR2: LNHNV, YYDKDF (reference sequence). The CDR3 nucleotides read TGTGCCACCAGCTCTAACAGGGGGCATGGGGCCAACGTCCTGACTTTC. This gives the protein CATSSNRGHGANVLTF.

The chain uses TRBV28 and TRBJ2-7; 8 bases are shared with TRBD1. Trimming at V came to 5 bases and at J to 2 bases, leaving 14 bases not matched to a gene. This CDR3 is 17 amino acids long. In germline, CDR1 is MDHEN, CDR2 SYDVKM. CDR3 residues: CASSPPGQGLITYEQYF. The DNA for the CDR3 is TGTGCCAGCAGTCCCCCTGGACAGGGTTTGATTACCTACGAGCAGTACTTC.

CDR3 bases: TGTGCCAGCAGTGCGGGACAGCAAGTTGGGCAGTTCTTC. Its translation: CASSAGQQVGQFF. The chain employs TRBV6-1 and TRBJ2-1, with 7 bases lining up with TRBD1. CDR1 MNHNS and CDR2 SASEGT come from the germline V gene. CDR3 length: 13 amino acids. With V trimmed by 4 bases and J by 12 bases, 9 bases remained unmatched.